These 20 T cell receptor beta chains were all obtained from the same sample, sequenced in a study of cytomegalovirus exposure and HLA in healthy donors. The PCR employed 60 Vbeta primers together with 13 Jbeta primers. Method: immunoSEQ multiplex PCR; TCRdb's copy keeps in-frame clones and lacks some. The top ten clones hold just over 4.5% of a sample with about 170,000 clones, approximately 84% of them seen once. Material: PBMCs. Receptors were obtained from a woman in her forties or fifties in good health and CMV-seropositive.

The chain has TRBV7-3 and TRBJ2-1; 8 bases are a match to TRBD1. CDR3 length: 17 amino acids. The germline CDR1 and CDR2 sequences are SGHTA and FQGTGA. J gave up 2 bases and V 5 bases, and 11 bases lay outside the gene matches. In nucleotides, the CDR3 is TGTGCCAGCAGCAGACTAGGCCCGGGACAGGCCTACAATGAGCAGTTCTTC. Residues: CASSRLGPGQAYNEQFF.

The chain recombines TRBV28 with TRBJ2-7, with D unresolved. Germline CDR1 is MDHEN and CDR2 is SYDVKM. This CDR3 is built from 12 residues. V dropped 2 bases and J dropped 4 bases, with 6 bases sitting between them. The CDR3 bases are TGTGCCAGCAGTTTAGTAGAGTACGAGCAGTACTTC. Protein product: CASSLVEYEQYF.

V and J are TRBV27 and TRBJ1-2, with D perhaps TRBD1 (5 bases). V lost 7 bases, J lost 4 bases, and 19 bases lay in between. This CDR3 contains 15 residues. In germline, CDR1 is MNHEY, CDR2 SMNVEV (reference sequence). CDR3 sequence reads: CASTPRGSPIYGYTF. The CDR3 DNA is TGTGCCAGCACCCCTCGGGGGAGTCCTATCTATGGCTACACCTTC.

The chain recombines TRBV9 with TRBJ1-6; 11 nucleotides line up with TRBD1. Germline trimming cut 6 bases from V and 10 bases from J; bases unmatched to any gene: 12. The CDR3 has 16 amino acids. Germline V gene data show CDR1 as SGDLS and CDR2 as YYNGEE. The CDR3 is CASTSSWGTGGSPLHF. For the CDR3, the DNA is TGTGCCAGCACCTCCTCATGGGGGACAGGGGGATCACCCCTCCACTTT.

In nucleotides, the CDR3 is TGTGCCAGCAGGGCCGGGACAGGGCGAAACATTCAGTACTTC. This gives the protein CASRAGTGRNIQYF. The chain links TRBV6-5 to TRBJ2-4; 9 bases line up with TRBD1. V shed 6 bases and J 6 bases; nucleotides not matched to a gene: 6. This CDR3 contains 14 residues. Germline V gives CDR1 MNHEY, CDR2 SVGAGI.

This rearrangement joins TRBV2 to TRBJ2-4; 15 positions match TRBD2. There are 15 residues in the CDR3. Per the germline V gene, CDR1 is SNHLY and CDR2 is FYNNEI. J gave up 4 bases and V 6 bases, and 1 base lay outside the gene matches. This CDR3 is CASRGLAGGKNIQYF. In DNA form, the CDR3 reads TGTGCCAGCAGGGGACTAGCGGGGGGAAAAAACATTCAGTACTTC. The full variable domain, completed using reference TRBV2 and TRBJ2-4, is EPEVTQTPSHQVTQMGQEVILRCVPISNHLYFYWYRQILGQKVEFLVSFYNNEISEKSEIFDDQFSVERPDGSNFTLKIRSTKLEDSAMYFCASRGLAGGKNIQYFGAGTRLSVL.

The chain links TRBV10-2 to TRBJ2-3, with TRBD2 matching over 10 bases. The V gene's germline CDR1 is WSHSY and CDR2 SAAADI. CDR3 length: 15 amino acids. V trimming: 1 base; J trimming: 5 bases; junction bases outside the gene matches: 3. Here the CDR3 reads CASSELASGGDTQYF. The DNA for the CDR3 is TGCGCCAGCAGTGAGTTGGCTAGCGGGGGAGATACGCAGTATTTT.

The chain recombines TRBV5-4 with TRBJ1-1, with a possible D match to TRBD1 (6 bases). This CDR3 has 18 amino acids. The germline V gene has CDR1 SGHNT and CDR2 YYREEE (reference sequence). Between the trimmed V and J ends, which lost 0 bases and 5 bases, there was a span of 23 bases. CDR3 amino acids: CASSLARGARGGKTEAFF. CDR3 nucleotide sequence: TGTGCCAGCAGCTTGGCACGGGGGGCGAGGGGGGGAAAGACTGAAGCTTTCTTT.

The genes are TRBV4-1 and TRBJ1-2; TRBD1 agrees at 8 bases. The length of the CDR3 is 16 residues. Germline lookup yields CDR1 MGHRA and CDR2 YSYEKL. After removal of 2 bases from V and 2 bases from J, the junction contained 7 bases not matched to a gene. The CDR3 sequence is CASSQPRGQENYGYTF. DNA of the CDR3: TGCGCCAGCAGCCAACCCAGGGGGCAAGAAAACTATGGCTACACCTTC.

This clone was detected only a few times. The chain combines TRBV4-2 with TRBJ2-3, with unresolved D. The CDR3 covers 15 residues. V dropped 0 bases and J dropped 2 bases, with 9 bases sitting between them. The germline V gene encodes CDR1 LGHNA and CDR2 YNFKEQ. CDR3 coding DNA: TGTGCCAGCAGCCAAGAGGCTAGAATCACAGATACGCAGTATTTT. This translates into CASSQEARITDTQYF.

This clone was seen a single time. This rearrangement joins TRBV7-2 to TRBJ2-2, with TRBD1 matching over 7 bases. CDR1 SGHTA and CDR2 FQGNSA come from the germline V gene. The CDR3 is 15 amino acids. J lost 3 bases, V lost 5 bases, and 6 bases had no gene match. The CDR3 spells CASSPGQAYTGELFF. The CDR3 DNA sequence: TGTGCCAGCAGCCCAGGACAGGCGTACACCGGGGAGCTGTTTTTT.

This sequence joins TRBV28 and TRBJ1-2, with TRBD1 matching 8 bases. Looked up from germline, CDR1 is MDHEN and CDR2 is SYDVKM. With V trimmed by 3 bases and J by 7 bases, 7 bases remained unmatched. There are 14 residues in the CDR3. The CDR3 here is CASSLDREGVGYTF. The CDR3 nucleotides are TGTGCCAGCAGTTTGGACAGGGAAGGGGTTGGCTACACCTTC.

This rearrangement joins TRBV5-4 to TRBJ1-2; D call uncertain. CDR1 and CDR2 (germline): SGHNT, YYREEE (reference sequence). Trimming removed 7 bases at V and 5 bases at J, with 15 bases between. CDR3 length equals 13 residues. The CDR3 reads CASFPAGGYGYTF. The CDR3 coding sequence is TGTGCCAGCTTTCCGGCAGGAGGATATGGCTACACCTTC.

The chain joins TRBV2 to TRBJ1-2; TRBD1 aligns across 7 bases. The V segment lost 4 bases and the J segment 7 bases; nucleotides outside the gene matches: 6. The V gene's germline CDR1 is SNHLY and CDR2 FYNNEI. The CDR3 totals 13 residues. The CDR3 reads CASSAPTGLGYTF. Written as DNA, the CDR3 is TGTGCCAGCAGTGCTCCGACAGGGCTTGGCTACACCTTC.

This clone was detected a few times. The genes are TRBV11-1 and TRBJ2-7; 11 nucleotides align to TRBD2. The germline V gene encodes CDR1 SGHAT and CDR2 FQDESV (reference sequence). The ends lost 10 bases at V and 5 bases at J; junction bases unmatched: 7. The CDR3 spans 13 residues. The DNA of the CDR3 is TGTGCCACCCAACTAGCGGGAGCCCACGAGCAGTACTTC. Its protein is CATQLAGAHEQYF.

V and J are TRBV19 and TRBJ2-5; TRBD2 aligns across 11 bases. The V segment lost 3 bases and the J segment 3 bases; nucleotides outside the gene matches: 6. Germline assignment: CDR1 LNHDA and CDR2 SQIVND (reference sequence). The CDR3 length is 16 residues. The CDR3, as DNA: TGTGCCAGTAGTATCAGACTAGCGGGGACTAAAGAGACCCAGTACTTC. Protein: CASSIRLAGTKETQYF.

This chain links TRBV7-8 with TRBJ2-7; 7 bases fit TRBD2. CDR1 and CDR2 (germline): SGHVS, FQNEAQ. V shed 1 base, J shed 6 bases, and the junction held 6 bases outside the gene matches. CDR3 length equals 14 residues. CDR3 nucleotide sequence: TGTGCCAGCAGCTTAGTGGTGGGGGGGGGCGAGCAGTACTTC. Translation: CASSLVVGGGEQYF.

The rearrangement uses TRBV7-8 and TRBJ1-2, with a weak D call TRBD1 (6 bases). This CDR3 contains 15 residues. Trimming pared 2 bases from V and 6 bases from J, leaving 16 bases between. Germline V lookup: CDR1 SGHVS, CDR2 FQNEAQ. The CDR3 is CASSLSLRGIDGYTF. CDR3 DNA: TGTGCCAGCAGCTTATCACTCAGGGGAATTGATGGCTACACCTTC.

This rearrangement joins TRBV13 to TRBJ1-4; D is undetermined. Germline V gene data show CDR1 as PRHDT and CDR2 as FYEKMQ (reference sequence). The CDR3 is 18 amino acids. The V gene lost 5 bases and the J gene lost 0 bases, with 19 bases spanning the gap. The CDR3 here is CASSPGGSSPSTNEKLFF. As DNA, the CDR3 is TGTGCCAGCAGCCCCGGAGGGTCTAGTCCCTCAACTAATGAAAAACTGTTTTTT.

The chain links TRBV6-5 to TRBJ2-3; D not resolved. Trimming stripped 2 bases from V and 0 bases from J, with 9 bases between. The length of the CDR3 is 15 residues. The V gene's germline CDR1 is MNHEY and CDR2 SVGAGI. The CDR3: CASSYGQFSTDTQYF. The CDR3 region has the DNA TGTGCCAGCAGTTACGGGCAGTTTAGCACAGATACGCAGTATTTT.